These T cell receptor beta chains were read from a single sample in a study of T cells in localized non-small cell lung cancer. The method was immunoSEQ multiplex PCR; TCRdb's version includes in-frame clones alone and lacks a portion of them. The table shows some 27,000 clones, with roughly 89% occurring only once. The sequencing here drew on peripheral blood, taken before any cancer treatment. Every receptor here comes from a woman aged 18 to 55 with stage I lung adenocarcinoma. CDR3s include the opening cysteine and the closing phenylalanine or tryptophan. D genes are given only for firm matches. A row's size may be missing; if present it is once, few, many or a size class.

len: 13; abundance: once; v_gene: TRBV13; j_gene: TRBJ1-1; d_gene: NA; CDR3nt: TGTGCCAGCAGCTTAGGACGGGGCACTGAAGCTTTCTTT; CDR3aa: CASSLGRGTEAFF
len: 17; abundance: NA; v_gene: TRBV4-1; j_gene: TRBJ2-3; d_gene: TRBD2; CDR3nt: TGCGCCAGCAGCCAGGACTCCCGAGGGACTAGCTCAGATACGCAGTATTTT; CDR3aa: CASSQDSRGTSSDTQYF
len: 13; abundance: NA; v_gene: TRBV27; j_gene: TRBJ2-2; d_gene: NA; CDR3nt: TGTGCCAGCAGTCCTAGGAACACCGGGGAGCTGTTTTTT; CDR3aa: CASSPRNTGELFF
len: 11; abundance: NA; v_gene: TRBV20-1; j_gene: TRBJ2-7; d_gene: NA; CDR3nt: TGCAGTGCTAGAGGGCAATACGAGCAGTACTTC; CDR3aa: CSARGQYEQYF
len: 13; abundance: NA; v_gene: TRBV7-3; j_gene: TRBJ2-7; d_gene: NA; CDR3nt: TGTGCCAGCAGCCAGCCCCAGAACTACGAGCAGTACTTC; CDR3aa: CASSQPQNYEQYF
len: 13; abundance: NA; v_gene: TRBV27; j_gene: TRBJ2-3; d_gene: NA; CDR3nt: TGTGCCAGCAGTTTTCAGTTCACAGATACGCAGTATTTT; CDR3aa: CASSFQFTDTQYF
len: 13; abundance: NA; v_gene: TRBV6-1; j_gene: TRBJ1-1; d_gene: NA; CDR3nt: TGTGCCAGCAGTGAAAGGGACTACACTGAAGCTTTCTTT; CDR3aa: CASSERDYTEAFF
len: 14; abundance: NA; v_gene: TRBV4-1; j_gene: TRBJ2-7; d_gene: NA; CDR3nt: TGCGCCAGCAGCCAAGATAACGCTCCCTACGAGCAGTACTTC; CDR3aa: CASSQDNAPYEQYF
len: 13; abundance: NA; v_gene: TRBV19; j_gene: TRBJ2-2; d_gene: NA; CDR3nt: TGTGCCAGTAGTTGGGTAAACACCGGGGAGCTGTTTTTT; CDR3aa: CASSWVNTGELFF
len: 15; abundance: NA; v_gene: TRBV6-5; j_gene: TRBJ2-7; d_gene: TRBD1; CDR3nt: TGTGCCAGCGCTCCTGTGGACAGGGAGAGGAAGGAGCAGTACTTC; CDR3aa: CASAPVDRERKEQYF
len: 14; abundance: NA; v_gene: TRBV11-2; j_gene: TRBJ2-1; d_gene: NA; CDR3nt: TGTGCCAGCAGCTTAGAGCCAGTAGGTACTGAGCAGTTCTTC; CDR3aa: CASSLEPVGTEQFF
len: 12; abundance: NA; v_gene: TRBV7-9; j_gene: TRBJ1-2; d_gene: NA; CDR3nt: TGTGCCAGCAGCCCCGTGGGCTATGGCTACACCTTC; CDR3aa: CASSPVGYGYTF
len: 15; abundance: NA; v_gene: TRBV25-1; j_gene: TRBJ2-1; d_gene: TRBD2; CDR3nt: TGTGCCAGCTATACGACTAGCGGGAATTCGAATGAGCAGTTCTTC; CDR3aa: CASYTTSGNSNEQFF
len: 14; abundance: once; v_gene: TRBV27; j_gene: TRBJ2-1; d_gene: TRBD1; CDR3nt: TGTGCCAGCAAGAGGACAGGGGTCTACAATGAGCAGTTCTTC; CDR3aa: CASKRTGVYNEQFF
len: 18; abundance: few; v_gene: TRBV7-8; j_gene: TRBJ2-1; d_gene: TRBD2; CDR3nt: TGTGCCAGCAGCTTAAGTCTAGCGGGCCCCAGCTCCTACAATGAGCAGTTCTTC; CDR3aa: CASSLSLAGPSSYNEQFF
len: 14; abundance: NA; v_gene: TRBV6-5; j_gene: TRBJ1-1; d_gene: TRBD1; CDR3nt: TGTGCCAGCAGTTTAAACAGGGGAAGTACTGAAGCTTTCTTT; CDR3aa: CASSLNRGSTEAFF
len: 18; abundance: NA; v_gene: TRBV11-2; j_gene: TRBJ2-1; d_gene: TRBD2; CDR3nt: TGTGCCAGCAGCCGGGGACTAGCGGTTATTGGCTCCTACAATGAGCAGTTCTTC; CDR3aa: CASSRGLAVIGSYNEQFF
len: 16; abundance: NA; v_gene: TRBV7-2; j_gene: TRBJ1-1; d_gene: TRBD1; CDR3nt: TGTGCCAGCAGCCTGGTAGGAGGGGGCATGAACACTGAAGCTTTCTTT; CDR3aa: CASSLVGGGMNTEAFF
len: 15; abundance: NA; v_gene: TRBV6-5; j_gene: TRBJ2-3; d_gene: NA; CDR3nt: TGTGCCAGCAGGCAACAGGGGACTAGCACAGATACGCAGTATTTT; CDR3aa: CASRQQGTSTDTQYF
len: 20; abundance: NA; v_gene: TRBV4-2; j_gene: TRBJ2-5; d_gene: TRBD2; CDR3nt: TGTGCCAGCAGCCAAGAGGTTTCCTGGCGACTAGCGGGAGTCCAAGAGACCCAGTACTTC; CDR3aa: CASSQEVSWRLAGVQETQYF
len: 16; abundance: NA; v_gene: TRBV7-9; j_gene: TRBJ2-5; d_gene: TRBD2; CDR3nt: TGTGCCAGCAGCCCCCGGACTAGCGGGACGGTTGAGACCCAGTACTTC; CDR3aa: CASSPRTSGTVETQYF
len: 13; abundance: NA; v_gene: TRBV28; j_gene: TRBJ1-2; d_gene: TRBD1; CDR3nt: TGTGCCAGCAGTCCGACAGGGTTCTATGGCTACACCTTC; CDR3aa: CASSPTGFYGYTF
len: 15; abundance: NA; v_gene: TRBV7-3; j_gene: TRBJ2-1; d_gene: NA; CDR3nt: TGTGCCAGCAGCTTAACTGGGGAGGCTAGCACTGAGCAGTTCTTC; CDR3aa: CASSLTGEASTEQFF
len: 15; abundance: NA; v_gene: TRBV12-5; j_gene: TRBJ2-1; d_gene: NA; CDR3nt: TGTGCTAGTGGTTTGACGGCCACTACTGACAATGAGCAGTTCTTC; CDR3aa: CASGLTATTDNEQFF
len: 18; abundance: once; v_gene: TRBV7-6; j_gene: TRBJ2-3; d_gene: TRBD2; CDR3nt: TGTGCCAGCAGGCCCAGCCTTCTACAGGGGCAATGGACTAGCGGGATGTATTTT; CDR3aa: CASRPSLLQGQWTSGMYF
len: 14; abundance: NA; v_gene: TRBV5-1; j_gene: TRBJ1-2; d_gene: TRBD1; CDR3nt: TGCGCCAGCAGCTTGGGGGACAGGACGAATGGCTACACCTTC; CDR3aa: CASSLGDRTNGYTF
len: 15; abundance: NA; v_gene: TRBV10-2; j_gene: TRBJ2-1; d_gene: TRBD1; CDR3nt: TGCGCCAGCAGTTTTGCAGGGGGATTAGACAATGAGCAGTTCTTC; CDR3aa: CASSFAGGLDNEQFF
len: 15; abundance: NA; v_gene: TRBV9; j_gene: TRBJ2-1; d_gene: NA; CDR3nt: TGTGCCAGCAGCGACGACGGGACCGGGTACAATGAGCAGTTCTTC; CDR3aa: CASSDDGTGYNEQFF
len: 15; abundance: NA; v_gene: TRBV12-2; j_gene: TRBJ1-3; d_gene: NA; CDR3nt: TGTGCAAGTCGCTTGGGACAGGATTTTGGAAACACCATATATTTT; CDR3aa: CASRLGQDFGNTIYF
len: 16; abundance: NA; v_gene: TRBV4-1; j_gene: TRBJ1-1; d_gene: TRBD1; CDR3nt: TGCGCCAGCAGCCAGCTCGGGACAGTTTGGAACACTGAAGCTTTCTTT; CDR3aa: CASSQLGTVWNTEAFF
len: 13; abundance: NA; v_gene: TRBV29-1; j_gene: TRBJ2-3; d_gene: TRBD2; CDR3nt: TGCAGCGCAATAGCGGGAGGTACAGATACGCAGTATTTT; CDR3aa: CSAIAGGTDTQYF
len: 15; abundance: NA; v_gene: TRBV11-3; j_gene: TRBJ2-2; d_gene: TRBD1; CDR3nt: TGTGCCAGCAGCCCGAGGACAGGGATCACCGGGGAGCTGTTTTTT; CDR3aa: CASSPRTGITGELFF
len: 10; abundance: NA; v_gene: TRBV7-9; j_gene: TRBJ2-1; d_gene: NA; CDR3nt: TGTGCCAGCAGCTTAAGTGAGCAGTTCTTC; CDR3aa: CASSLSEQFF
len: 16; abundance: NA; v_gene: TRBV4-1; j_gene: TRBJ2-7; d_gene: NA; CDR3nt: TGCGCCAGCAGCCACTCCGGGACACTTAGCTCCTACGAGCAGTACTTC; CDR3aa: CASSHSGTLSSYEQYF
len: 15; abundance: once; v_gene: TRBV4-3; j_gene: TRBJ2-4; d_gene: NA; CDR3nt: TGCGCCAGCAGCCAAGGTCGGGGGCACAAAAACATTCAGTACTTC; CDR3aa: CASSQGRGHKNIQYF
len: 16; abundance: NA; v_gene: TRBV2; j_gene: TRBJ1-3; d_gene: TRBD1; CDR3nt: TGTGCCAGCAGTGAATCCTGGACAGGGTCTGGAAACACCATATATTTT; CDR3aa: CASSESWTGSGNTIYF
len: 15; abundance: NA; v_gene: TRBV7-2; j_gene: TRBJ2-5; d_gene: TRBD2; CDR3nt: TGTGCCAGCAGCCCAGGACTAGCGGGCCAAGAGACCCAGTACTTC; CDR3aa: CASSPGLAGQETQYF
len: 15; abundance: NA; v_gene: TRBV2; j_gene: TRBJ1-1; d_gene: NA; CDR3nt: TGTGCCAGCAGTTTACTAAGCGGACTGAACACTGAAGCTTTCTTT; CDR3aa: CASSLLSGLNTEAFF
len: 20; abundance: NA; v_gene: TRBV6-4; j_gene: TRBJ1-5; d_gene: TRBD1; CDR3nt: TGTGCCAGCAGTAGAACCGGCGAGACAGGGGATCGCAGGTGGAATCAGCCCCAGCATTTT; CDR3aa: CASSRTGETGDRRWNQPQHF
len: 15; abundance: once; v_gene: TRBV7-2; j_gene: TRBJ2-7; d_gene: TRBD1; CDR3nt: TGTGCCAGCAGCCGACCCGGACAGGGTATCTACGAGCAGTACTTC; CDR3aa: CASSRPGQGIYEQYF
len: 14; abundance: NA; v_gene: TRBV18; j_gene: TRBJ2-7; d_gene: NA; CDR3nt: TGTGCCAGCTCACCCCCAGCCGGGACCTACGAGCAGTACTTC; CDR3aa: CASSPPAGTYEQYF
len: 16; abundance: once; v_gene: TRBV7-3; j_gene: TRBJ2-1; d_gene: NA; CDR3nt: TGTGCCAGCAGCTTAGAGAGCGCGGCACCGTATGGTGAGCAGTTCTTC; CDR3aa: CASSLESAAPYGEQFF
len: 13; abundance: NA; v_gene: TRBV6-5; j_gene: TRBJ2-7; d_gene: TRBD1; CDR3nt: TGTGCCAGCAGCCGGGACAGGGGTCACGAGCAGTACTTC; CDR3aa: CASSRDRGHEQYF
len: 20; abundance: NA; v_gene: TRBV4-3; j_gene: TRBJ2-3; d_gene: TRBD2; CDR3nt: TGCGCCAGCAGCCAAGGTAGTCCCCGACTAGCGGGAGGGAGCACAGATACGCAGTATTTT; CDR3aa: CASSQGSPRLAGGSTDTQYF
len: 16; abundance: once; v_gene: TRBV18; j_gene: TRBJ1-2; d_gene: NA; CDR3nt: TGTGCCAGCTCACCACGGAGGTCATCCTCTAACTATGGCTACACCTTC; CDR3aa: CASSPRRSSSNYGYTF
len: 13; abundance: once; v_gene: TRBV6-6; j_gene: TRBJ2-1; d_gene: NA; CDR3nt: TGTGCCAGCAGCCGACTAGTTTACAATGAGCAGTTCTTC; CDR3aa: CASSRLVYNEQFF
len: 15; abundance: NA; v_gene: TRBV5-1; j_gene: TRBJ2-3; d_gene: TRBD1; CDR3nt: TGCGCCAGCAGAACAGGGGGCGAGGGTTTGGATACGCAGTATTTT; CDR3aa: CASRTGGEGLDTQYF
len: 15; abundance: NA; v_gene: TRBV11-2; j_gene: TRBJ2-2; d_gene: NA; CDR3nt: TGTGCCAGCAGCCCCCGCGGGCATTCCGCCGGGGAGCTGTTTTTT; CDR3aa: CASSPRGHSAGELFF
len: 14; abundance: NA; v_gene: TRBV5-6; j_gene: TRBJ1-2; d_gene: TRBD1; CDR3nt: TGTGCCAGCAGCCAGGGACAGACCAACTATGGCTACACCTTC; CDR3aa: CASSQGQTNYGYTF
len: 12; abundance: few; v_gene: TRBV28; j_gene: TRBJ2-5; d_gene: NA; CDR3nt: TGTGCCAGCAGTTTAATAAGCCAAATTCAGTACTTC; CDR3aa: CASSLISQIQYF
len: 14; abundance: NA; v_gene: TRBV5-1; j_gene: TRBJ2-5; d_gene: NA; CDR3nt: TGCGCCAGCAGCTTGGGCCACCTCCAAGAGACCCAGTACTTC; CDR3aa: CASSLGHLQETQYF
len: 16; abundance: NA; v_gene: TRBV10-3; j_gene: TRBJ1-4; d_gene: TRBD1; CDR3nt: TGTGCCATCAGCCACGGGACAGCAGTACCTAATGAAAAACTGTTTTTT; CDR3aa: CAISHGTAVPNEKLFF
len: 14; abundance: NA; v_gene: TRBV4-3; j_gene: TRBJ1-1; d_gene: NA; CDR3nt: TGCGCCAGCAGCCAAGAACAGGGGAACACTGAAGCTTTCTTT; CDR3aa: CASSQEQGNTEAFF
len: 13; abundance: NA; v_gene: TRBV25-1; j_gene: TRBJ1-2; d_gene: TRBD1; CDR3nt: TGTGCCAGCAGTGAGGGACAGAACTATGGCTACACCTTC; CDR3aa: CASSEGQNYGYTF
len: 12; abundance: NA; v_gene: TRBV6-1; j_gene: TRBJ2-1; d_gene: TRBD2; CDR3nt: TGTGCCAGCGGACTAGACGGGAGAAAGCAGTTCTTC; CDR3aa: CASGLDGRKQFF